This TCR beta chain was captured in a study of T cell repertoires in cytomegalovirus infection. Overall study context: HLA-C-restricted CMV epitopes, recently identified, and well-studied HLA-B-restricted ones were used by the study. Public TCR beta signature analysis indicated the presence of both CMV infection and matching HLA type.

About this clonotype itself: Its antigen is unidentified.

CDR3 size: 13 residues. V lost 11 bases and J lost 5; bases outside the gene matches: 9. TCRdb recomputed calls from the reads with MiXCR, one row per CDR3 protein. Altogether a few hundred thousand distinct CDR3 sequences are present, under 55% being singletons, with the ten largest covering around 44%. This chain connects TRBV12-3 or TRBV12-4 to TRBJ2-1; the match to TRBD1 covers 7 bases. The sample in question was cultured PBMCs, obtained from culture after CMV antigen stimulation. The clonotype comes from a human donor in good health (CMV status not recorded). Some clones in this sample may be carry-over from other donors' samples. As DNA, the CDR3 is TGTGCCTCGGACAGGTTGGGGAACAATGAGCAGTTCTTC. Its protein is CASDRLGNNEQFF.